This T cell receptor beta chain was recovered during a study of blood T cell repertoires in COVID-19. Across the whole study: PBMCs, B-cell-depleted T cells, or T cells provided the cDNA or gDNA that made up the material.

In the study's own analysis: Using reference gene primer amplification, nucleated cell counts were estimated. Assay used: immunoSEQ multiplex PCR; TCRdb lists only in-frame clones, some missing. V and J calls and clone size follow that table, whereas D and trimming were derived from the DNA. Counted here are about 94,000 clones, 65% to 85% occurring once; the ten biggest clones make up roughly 6.3%. This clonotype was obtained from a man aged 60 to 69 with acute or convalescent COVID-19. The sequenced sample was peripheral blood.

The CDR3 here is CASSGQGGGSPLHF. The CDR3 bases are TGTGCCAGCAGCGGACAGGGGGGAGGCTCACCCCTCCACTTT. The chain recombines TRBV9 with TRBJ1-6; 9 bases line up with TRBD1. Trimming cost V 3 bases and J 10 bases; bases outside gene matches: 5. The CDR3 is 14 residues long. CDR1 SGDLS and CDR2 YYNGEE come from the germline V gene.